These 10 T cell receptor beta chains were sequenced from one sample in a study of T cell responses to AZD1222 COVID-19 vaccine. Generated by immunoSEQ multiplex PCR, the TCRdb table keeps only in-frame clones and is missing some. This table has some 150,000 clones, 80% to 95% appearing once. Here the sequenced sample was peripheral blood, taken on day 0 of AZD1222 vaccination. All receptors come from an adult in good health.

The V call is TRBV6-5, the J call TRBJ1-3; D is perhaps TRBD1 (5 bases). The CDR3 loop spans 14 amino acids. The V gene lost 8 bases and the J gene lost 2 bases, with 13 bases spanning the gap. CDR1 is MNHEY and CDR2 is SVGAGI in the germline V gene. CDR3 DNA: TGTGCCAGCGGGAGACCGGGGCCTGGAAACACCATATATTTT. It encodes CASGRPGPGNTIYF.

The chain joins TRBV6-2 or TRBV6-3 to TRBJ2-2; 7 nucleotides align to TRBD2. V lost 2 bases and J lost 1; bases outside the gene matches: 7. Germline CDR1 is MNHEY and CDR2 is SVGEGT. The CDR3 consists of 17 residues. The CDR3 loop is CASSYDASSGNTGELFF. CDR3 bases: TGTGCCAGCAGTTACGACGCATCTAGCGGGAACACCGGGGAGCTGTTTTTT.

This chain links TRBV6-6 with TRBJ2-3, with D hard to call. The germline CDR1 and CDR2 sequences are MNHNY and SVGAGI (reference sequence). CDR3 length equals 13 residues. V was cut by 3 bases and J by 6 bases, with 10 bases left in between. As DNA, the CDR3 is TGTGCCAGCAGTTATCCGGAGCTTGATACGCAGTATTTT. Amino acids: CASSYPELDTQYF.

The genes are TRBV7-9 and TRBJ2-1, with TRBD2 identical over 14 bases. This CDR3 region has 17 residues. V lost 7 bases, J lost 10 bases, and 15 bases stayed unmatched. Looked up from germline, CDR1 is SEHNR and CDR2 is FQNEAQ (reference sequence). CDR3 in amino acids: CASTFQVTSGRAGEQFF. Written as DNA, the CDR3 is TGTGCCAGCACCTTTCAGGTGACTAGCGGGAGGGCAGGGGAGCAGTTCTTC.

The chain is built from TRBV3-1 (or the pseudogene TRBV3-2) and TRBJ2-1; tentatively, D is TRBD1 or TRBD2 (5 bases each). This CDR3 is built from 16 residues. In germline, CDR1 is LGHDT, CDR2 YNNKEL (reference sequence). V lost 0 bases to trimming and J lost 9 bases, with 18 bases between them. CDR3 bases: TGTGCCAGCAGCCAAGACACGGGACGCACATCCGGTGAGCAGTTCTTC. Translation gives CASSQDTGRTSGEQFF.

The chain is built from TRBV16 and TRBJ1-4; no clear D gene. The ends were cut back, 0 bases at V and 7 bases at J, with 3 bases in the middle. This CDR3 comprises 12 residues. CDR1 is KGHSY, CDR2 FQNENV, per germline. CDR3 DNA: TGTGCCAGCAGCCAATCGGGTGAAAAACTGTTTTTT. Translation gives CASSQSGEKLFF.

CDR3 loop: CASSLRTGGSSYNSPLHF. The CDR3 DNA sequence: TGTGCCAGCAGTCTCAGGACAGGGGGGAGCTCCTATAATTCACCCCTCCACTTT. The rearrangement joins TRBV6-6 to TRBJ1-6, with 10 nucleotides matching TRBD1. This CDR3 is 18 amino acids long. CDR1 MNHNY and CDR2 SVGAGI come from the germline V gene (reference sequence). J gave up 0 bases and V 5 bases, and 7 bases lay outside the gene matches.

V usage is TRBV5-1 and J usage is TRBJ2-7, with 10 bases lining up with TRBD2. Germline V CDR1 and CDR2: SGHRS, YFSETQ. CDR3 length equals 16 residues. Losses at the gene ends were 3 bases for V and 0 bases for J; bases not matched to a gene: 6. The CDR3 sequence is CASSYRTSGDSYEQYF. The CDR3 DNA reads as TGCGCCAGCAGCTATAGGACTAGCGGAGACTCCTACGAGCAGTACTTC.

J is TRBJ2-1 and V is TRBV20-1; D not certain. There are 10 residues in the CDR3. Germline CDR1 reads DFQATT; CDR2 reads SNEGSKA (reference sequence). Deletions cut 6 bases from V and 9 bases from J, with 9 bases between. Here the CDR3 DNA reads TGCAGTGCCGGCGAGCTTGAGCAGTTCTTC. Protein: CSAGELEQFF.

This sequence joins TRBV10-3 and TRBJ1-3, with D possibly TRBD1 on 6 matching bases. The CDR3 has 14 amino acids. The V and J ends lost 9 bases and 0 bases respectively, with 12 bases between them. The germline V gene encodes CDR1 ENHRY and CDR2 SYGVKD. CDR3 bases: TGTGCCATTAGGACAGCGAACTCTGGAAACACCATATATTTT. Amino acid sequence: CAIRTANSGNTIYF.